The 30 T cell receptor beta chains reported below all come from one sample, sequenced in a study of T cell changes during pregnancy in multiple sclerosis. Method: immunoSEQ multiplex PCR; TCRdb's copy keeps in-frame clones and lacks some. The data contain over 90,000 clones, approximately 89% of them singletons. The source was peripheral blood, collected before pregnancy. The receptors stem from a female donor with multiple sclerosis, enrolled in a pregnancy study.

The chain links TRBV4-2 to TRBJ2-3; a weak D match, TRBD2 (6 bases). CDR1 is LGHNA, CDR2 YNFKEQ, per germline. The CDR3 runs to 15 residues. V was shortened by 2 bases and J by 0 bases, with 9 bases between the two germline ends. The CDR3 DNA follows: TGTGCCAGCAGCCAAAAGACTAGTAGCACAGATACGCAGTATTTT. This encodes CASSQKTSSTDTQYF.

This clone was detected only once. This chain links TRBV19 with TRBJ2-3; perhaps TRBD1 as D (6 bases). CDR1 is LNHDA, CDR2 SQIVND, per germline (reference sequence). Trimming took 1 base from V and 6 from J, leaving 11 bases between them. CDR3 length: 14 residues. CDR3 loop: CASSIGTGRDTQYF. CDR3 DNA: TGTGCCAGTAGTATAGGAACAGGGCGGGATACGCAGTATTTT.

The rearrangement uses TRBV27 and TRBJ2-3; D gene uncertain. The CDR3 spans 11 residues. Germline V lookup: CDR1 MNHEY, CDR2 SMNVEV (reference sequence). Trimming took off 5 bases at V and 6 bases at J, with 6 bases between the two ends. CDR3: CASSLRDTQYF. The CDR3 coding sequence is TGTGCCAGCAGTCTCAGGGATACGCAGTATTTT.

Note on this clone: A junction boundary mismatches the germline segment, possibly from a read error. The V gene is TRBV4-1, the J gene TRBJ2-7, with D tentatively TRBD1 (7 bases). The CDR3 is made up of 12 amino acids. CDR1 is MGHRA and CDR2 is YSYEKL in the germline V gene. The CDR3: CASSQPAGQRSF. The CDR3 DNA reads TGCGCCAGCAGCCAACCTGCGGGACAGCGATCATTC.

The rearrangement uses TRBV4-3 and TRBJ2-6; D remains unclear. The CDR3 extends over 16 amino acids. Trimming took 0 bases from V and 2 from J, leaving 8 bases between them. The germline V gene has CDR1 LGHNA and CDR2 YSLEER. The CDR3: CASSQDWSTGANVLTF. CDR3 nucleotides: TGCGCCAGCAGCCAAGATTGGAGTACTGGGGCCAACGTCCTGACTTTC.

The gene calls are TRBV5-1 and TRBJ2-2; D possibly corresponds to TRBD2 (7 bases). Deletions cut 7 bases from V and 3 bases from J, with 13 bases between. The CDR3 covers 14 residues. Germline V gene lookup returns CDR1 SGHRS and CDR2 YFSETQ. CDR3 sequence reads: CASLGGADTGELFF. The CDR3 DNA follows: TGCGCCAGCCTTGGGGGGGCGGACACCGGGGAGCTGTTTTTT.

This clone was picked up one time. V is TRBV23-1 and J is TRBJ1-2, with TRBD1 identical over 8 bases. TRBV23-1 is marked as an open reading frame, function uncertain. The CDR3 contains 16 residues. Unmatched junction bases numbered 10, after V lost 3 bases and J lost 4 bases. The CDR3: CASSQNRQGMSYGYTF. CDR3 in DNA: TGCGCCAGCAGTCAGAACAGACAGGGGATGTCCTATGGCTACACCTTC.

This chain joins TRBV6-1 and TRBJ1-6; 11 bases fit TRBD1. With 4 bases clipped from V and 7 bases from J, the junction kept 15 bases outside the gene matches. The CDR3 contains 19 residues. Germline values: CDR1 MNHNS, CDR2 SASEGT. The CDR3 sequence: CASSVQGEGQGAQNSPLHF. The CDR3 nucleotides are TGTGCCAGCAGTGTTCAGGGGGAAGGACAGGGGGCGCAGAATTCACCCCTCCACTTT.

CDR3 amino acids: CASSLSRKREASYEQYF. In DNA, the CDR3 is TGTGCCAGCAGTTTATCTCGGAAGCGGGAGGCGTCCTACGAGCAGTACTTC. The rearrangement uses TRBV27 and TRBJ2-7; 9 positions agree with TRBD2. Germline V gene sequence: CDR1 MNHEY, CDR2 SMNVEV (reference sequence). This CDR3 contains 17 residues. J was trimmed by 1 base and V by 0 bases; bases with no gene match: 7.

The chain uses TRBV5-4 and TRBJ1-1, with D possibly being TRBD1 (5 bases). This CDR3 is built from 13 residues. V lost 0 bases to trimming and J lost 7 bases, with 10 bases between them. The germline CDR1 and CDR2 sequences are SGHNT and YYREEE (reference sequence). The CDR3 loop is CASSLERQLEAFF. The CDR3 nucleotides are TGTGCCAGCAGCTTGGAACGACAGCTTGAAGCTTTCTTT.

The chain employs TRBV6-1 and TRBJ2-4; possible D gene TRBD1, 6 bases. The CDR3 extends over 14 amino acids. The V end was cut by 10 bases, the J end by 0 bases, with 13 bases between. In germline, CDR1 is MNHNS, CDR2 SASEGT. This chain's CDR3 is CATLGQLAKNIQYF. CDR3 in DNA: TGTGCCACCCTTGGACAGCTAGCCAAAAACATTCAGTACTTC.

The rearrangement links TRBV4-3 to TRBJ2-3; TRBD2 matches at 10 bases. The CDR3 spans 15 residues. In germline, CDR1 is LGHNA, CDR2 YSLEER. The junction had 14 bases not matched to a gene; V was cut back by 11 bases and J by 6 bases. This CDR3 is CASKRERGGLDTQYF. For the CDR3, the DNA is TGCGCCTCAAAGCGCGAGCGGGGGGGCCTGGATACGCAGTATTTT.

The chain carries TRBV4-1 and TRBJ1-2, with D hard to call. This CDR3 contains 16 residues. Germline loops: CDR1 MGHRA, CDR2 YSYEKL. The germline V and J ends were trimmed by 4 bases and 1 base, with 16 bases remaining between them. The CDR3 is CASSPYGVSVNYGYTF. The DNA of the CDR3 is TGCGCCAGCAGCCCTTACGGGGTGTCGGTTAACTATGGCTACACCTTC.

The chain joins TRBV6-5 to TRBJ2-1; 10 bases are a match to TRBD1. CDR3 length: 14 amino acids. With 5 bases clipped from V and 5 bases from J, the junction kept 3 bases outside the gene matches. Germline-derived CDR1 and CDR2 are MNHEY and SVGAGI. DNA of the CDR3: TGTGCCAGCAGTCGGACAGGGGGTCACAATGAGCAGTTCTTC. Protein product: CASSRTGGHNEQFF.

The chain joins TRBV7-9 to TRBJ2-2; a possible D gene is TRBD2 (7 bases). The CDR3 is 16 residues long. Germline CDR1 and CDR2: SEHNR and FQNEAQ (reference sequence). The V and J ends lost 6 bases and 4 bases respectively, with 18 bases between them. The CDR3, as DNA: TGTGCCAGCAGTCGGTTGGGGGGGCAGGCCACCGGGGAGCTGTTTTTT. It yields the protein CASSRLGGQATGELFF.

The chain couples TRBV5-4 to TRBJ2-5, with 10 bases that match TRBD1. This CDR3 has 15 residues. Germline V lookup: CDR1 SGHNT, CDR2 YYREEE (reference sequence). V gave up 0 bases and J gave up 1 base; unmatched junction bases: 0. CDR3 in amino acids: CASSLGDRGQETQYF. CDR3 sequence (DNA): TGTGCCAGCAGCTTGGGGGACAGGGGCCAAGAGACCCAGTACTTC.

The gene calls are TRBV9 and TRBJ1-4, with TRBD1 as a possible D gene (6 bases). Between the trimmed V and J ends, which lost 0 bases and 3 bases, there was a span of 6 bases. Germline loops: CDR1 SGDLS, CDR2 YYNGEE. This CDR3 contains 14 residues. The CDR3 nucleotides are TGTGCCAGCAGCGTAGCAGGGGCTAATGAAAAACTGTTTTTT. The encoded protein is CASSVAGANEKLFF.

This sequence joins TRBV5-4 and TRBJ1-1, with TRBD1 as a possible D gene (5 bases). The germline CDR1 and CDR2 sequences are SGHNT and YYREEE (reference sequence). Trimming took off 0 bases at V and 4 bases at J, with 10 bases between the two ends. The CDR3 runs 14 residues. The chain's CDR3 is CASSLALGPTEAFF. In DNA form, the CDR3 reads TGTGCCAGCAGCTTGGCCCTGGGGCCCACTGAAGCTTTCTTT.

Only one count was recorded for this clone. In DNA, the CDR3 is TGTGCCACCAGCAGAGACGGACAGGGTCCCGGGGAGCTGTTTTTT. It encodes CATSRDGQGPGELFF. This chain joins TRBV15 and TRBJ2-2; 8 positions match TRBD1. Germline V gives CDR1 LNHNV, CDR2 YYDKDF (reference sequence). V trimming: 0 bases; J trimming: 6 bases; junction bases outside the gene matches: 3. This CDR3 has 15 residues.

V gene TRBV18 combines with J gene TRBJ2-7; unclear D gene. The CDR3 runs to 14 residues. Germline CDR1 reads KGHSH; CDR2 reads LQKENI. The V gene lost 1 base and the J gene lost 5 bases, with 12 bases spanning the gap. CDR3 in DNA: TGTGCCAGCTCACCACGGAGAACTGCGGACGAGCAGTACTTC. Encoded protein: CASSPRRTADEQYF.

The V call is TRBV2, the J call TRBJ2-7; 8 nucleotides match TRBD2. Trimming cost V 10 bases and J 2 bases; bases outside gene matches: 4. Germline-derived CDR1 and CDR2 are SNHLY and FYNNEI. The CDR3 extends over 12 amino acids. CDR3 amino acids: CATGGVAYEQYF. The CDR3 nucleotides read TGTGCCACCGGGGGGGTGGCCTACGAGCAGTACTTC.

This clone was recorded only once. The CDR3 loop reads CASSTGANTGELFF. CDR3 nucleotides: TGTGCCAGTAGTACAGGGGCGAACACCGGGGAGCTGTTTTTT. The chain links TRBV19 to TRBJ2-2; D is possibly TRBD1 (6 bases). Between the trimmed V and J ends, which lost 4 bases and 0 bases, there was a span of 6 bases. The CDR3 is 14 residues long. The germline V gene encodes CDR1 LNHDA and CDR2 SQIVND (reference sequence).

This chain links TRBV5-4 with TRBJ1-1; D is ambiguous. V was cut by 4 bases and J by 4 bases, with 14 bases left in between. Germline V lookup: CDR1 SGHNT, CDR2 YYREEE (reference sequence). This CDR3 region has 14 residues. CDR3 DNA: TGTGCCAGCAGCCCTGCTGGAGTGAGCACTGAAGCTTTCTTT. This gives the protein CASSPAGVSTEAFF.

This clone has just one count. The chain joins TRBV27 to TRBJ1-5; the D gene is possibly TRBD1 (6 bases). The germline gives CDR1 MNHEY, CDR2 SMNVEV (reference sequence). V was clipped by 6 bases and J by 6 bases, with 18 bases between them. This CDR3 is 15 amino acids long. CDR3 bases: TGTGCCAGCAGCCTCACAGGGTCGTGGAGTCAGCCCCAGCATTTT. Amino acid sequence: CASSLTGSWSQPQHF.

This clone is judged medium-sized. The chain has TRBV5-4 and TRBJ1-1, with D possibly TRBD1 on 6 matching bases. The germline gives CDR1 SGHNT, CDR2 YYREEE (reference sequence). This CDR3 contains 13 residues. V lost 2 bases, J lost 4 bases, and 9 bases lay in between. The CDR3 region has the DNA TGTGCCAGCAGCTTTTCGGACAGCACTGAAGCTTTCTTT. This encodes CASSFSDSTEAFF.

The chain employs TRBV27 and TRBJ1-1, with a weak D call TRBD1 (5 bases). V was trimmed by 5 bases and J by 0 bases, leaving 13 bases between them. CDR1 is MNHEY, CDR2 SMNVEV, per germline (reference sequence). This CDR3 is built from 15 residues. The CDR3 loop is CASSGGGIMNTEAFF. The CDR3 DNA sequence: TGTGCCAGCAGTGGGGGAGGAATCATGAACACTGAAGCTTTCTTT.

The rearrangement uses TRBV29-1 and TRBJ2-7; no definite D call. Germline CDR1 is SQVTM and CDR2 is ANQGSEA. The CDR3 loop spans 14 amino acids. V was clipped by 1 base and J by 2 bases, with 12 bases between them. The CDR3 sequence: CSVEVVQAPYEQYF. The CDR3 DNA reads TGCAGCGTTGAAGTGGTTCAGGCTCCCTACGAGCAGTACTTC.

The genes are TRBV10-3 and TRBJ1-6; possibly TRBD1 for D (6 bases). Germline V gene sequence: CDR1 ENHRY, CDR2 SYGVKD. The V end was cut by 0 bases, the J end by 5 bases, with 11 bases between. CDR3 length: 16 amino acids. This CDR3 is CAISESRGANNSPLHF. In nucleotides, the CDR3 is TGTGCCATCAGTGAGTCCCGGGGGGCTAATAATTCACCCCTCCACTTT.

The V and J genes are TRBV15 and TRBJ1-1; D unclear. Germline CDR1 LNHNV, CDR2 YYDKDF (reference sequence). V was shortened by 2 bases and J by 0 bases, with 10 bases between the two germline ends. This CDR3 region has 15 residues. CDR3 DNA sequence: TGTGCCACCAGCAGACCCCTGGGCGTGAACACTGAAGCTTTCTTT. As protein: CATSRPLGVNTEAFF.

A note on this clone: Other DNA sequences from this sample encode an identical CDR3 as well. The chain joins TRBV5-4 to TRBJ1-3; D is ambiguous. Germline V lookup: CDR1 SGHNT, CDR2 YYREEE (reference sequence). V was trimmed by 1 base and J by 1 base, leaving 6 bases between them. This CDR3 comprises 14 residues. The chain's CDR3 is CASSLSGSGNTIYF. CDR3 DNA: TGTGCCAGCAGCTTGTCGGGGTCTGGAAACACCATATATTTT.